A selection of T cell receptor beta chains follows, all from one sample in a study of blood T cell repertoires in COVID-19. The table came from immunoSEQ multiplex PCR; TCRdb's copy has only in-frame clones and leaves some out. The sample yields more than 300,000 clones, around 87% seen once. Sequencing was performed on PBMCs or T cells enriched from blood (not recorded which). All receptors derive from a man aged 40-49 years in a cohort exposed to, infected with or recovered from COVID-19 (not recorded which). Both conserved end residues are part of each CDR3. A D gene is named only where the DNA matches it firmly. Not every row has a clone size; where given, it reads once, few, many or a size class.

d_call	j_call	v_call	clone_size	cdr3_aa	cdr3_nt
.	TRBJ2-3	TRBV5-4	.	CASRWFGSRHTDTQYF	TGTGCCAGCAGATGGTTTGGGAGCCGACACACAGATACGCAGTATTTT
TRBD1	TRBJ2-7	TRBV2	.	CASSSLDRSSYEQYF	TGTGCCAGCAGTTCATTGGACAGGAGCTCCTACGAGCAGTACTTC
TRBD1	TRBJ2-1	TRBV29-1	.	CSVEDGQANEQFF	TGCAGCGTTGAAGACGGACAGGCGAATGAGCAGTTCTTC
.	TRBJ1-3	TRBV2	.	CASSERGFRGNTIYF	TGTGCCAGCAGTGAACGCGGTTTTCGTGGAAACACCATATATTTT
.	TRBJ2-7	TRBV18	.	CASSSKQGREQYF	TGTGCCAGCTCATCAAAGCAGGGTCGCGAGCAGTACTTC
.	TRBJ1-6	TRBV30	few	CAWSVMTQNSPLHF	TGTGCCTGGAGTGTAATGACTCAAAATTCACCCCTCCACTTT
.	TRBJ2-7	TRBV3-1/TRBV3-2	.	CASSTLPASYFYEQYF	TGTGCCAGCAGCACTTTGCCCGCCTCCTACTTCTACGAGCAGTACTTC
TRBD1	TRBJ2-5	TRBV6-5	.	CASSYRTGVETQYF	TGTGCCAGCAGTTACCGGACAGGGGTAGAGACCCAGTACTTC
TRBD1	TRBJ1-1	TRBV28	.	CASSPGYRGKTEAFF	TGTGCCAGCAGTCCGGGGTACAGGGGTAAGACTGAAGCTTTCTTT
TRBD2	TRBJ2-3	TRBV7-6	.	CASSPAEREVPDTQYF	TGTGCCAGCAGCCCGGCCGAGCGGGAGGTCCCAGATACGCAGTATTTT
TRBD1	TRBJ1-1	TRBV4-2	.	CASSPIGTGADTEAFF	TGTGCCAGCAGCCCCATCGGGACAGGGGCCGACACTGAAGCTTTCTTT
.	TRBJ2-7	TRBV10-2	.	CASRNDREFYEQYF	TGCGCCAGCAGGAACGACAGAGAATTCTACGAGCAGTACTTC
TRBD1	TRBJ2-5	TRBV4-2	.	CASSQPTGQQETQYF	TGTGCCAGCAGCCAACCAACGGGACAGCAAGAGACCCAGTACTTC
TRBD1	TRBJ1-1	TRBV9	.	CASTQDRGGTEAFF	TGTGCCAGCACCCAAGACAGGGGGGGCACTGAAGCTTTCTTT
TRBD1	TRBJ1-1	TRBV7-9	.	CASSSQGRWNTEAFF	TGTGCCAGCAGCTCACAGGGGCGTTGGAACACTGAAGCTTTCTTT
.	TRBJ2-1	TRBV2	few	CASSEALDNEQFF	TGTGCCAGCAGTGAAGCGCTAGACAATGAGCAGTTCTTC
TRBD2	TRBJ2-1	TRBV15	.	CATSSGTNSYNEQFF	TGTGCCACCAGCTCCGGGACTAACTCCTACAATGAGCAGTTCTTC
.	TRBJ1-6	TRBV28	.	CASSSRYHNSPLHF	TGTGCCAGCAGTTCTCGGTACCATAATTCACCCCTCCACTTT
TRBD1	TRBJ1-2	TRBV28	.	CASRPKTGVYGYTF	TGTGCCAGCAGACCAAAGACAGGGGTCTATGGCTACACCTTC
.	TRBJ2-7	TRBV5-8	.	CASSYQQGGIYEQYF	TGTGCCAGCAGCTACCAACAGGGTGGAATCTACGAGCAGTACTTC
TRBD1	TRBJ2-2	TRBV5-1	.	CASSRQGASTGELFF	TGCGCCAGCAGCCGACAGGGGGCGAGCACCGGGGAGCTGTTTTTT
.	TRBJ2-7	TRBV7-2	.	CASSSISRGSYEQYF	TGTGCCAGCAGCTCTATATCGCGAGGCTCCTACGAGCAGTACTTC
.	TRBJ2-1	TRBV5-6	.	CASSSLGRGSNEQFF	TGTGCCAGCAGCTCCCTGGGGCGGGGTAGCAATGAGCAGTTCTTC
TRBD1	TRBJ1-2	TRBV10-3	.	CAISDRDRANYGYTF	TGTGCCATCAGTGACCGGGACAGGGCTAACTATGGCTACACCTTC
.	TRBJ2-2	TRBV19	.	CASSIQALNANTGELFF	TGTGCCAGTAGTATCCAAGCCCTTAACGCGAACACCGGGGAGCTGTTTTTT
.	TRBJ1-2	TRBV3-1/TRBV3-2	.	CASSQGSQSYGYTF	TGTGCCAGCAGCCAAGGGTCACAGAGCTATGGCTACACCTTC
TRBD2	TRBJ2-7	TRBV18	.	CASSPSTSGSYEQYF	TGTGCCAGCTCACCAAGCACTAGCGGGAGCTACGAGCAGTACTTC
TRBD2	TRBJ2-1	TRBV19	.	CASSTSGTSGNEQFF	TGTGCCAGCTCTACCTCCGGGACTAGTGGGAATGAGCAGTTCTTC
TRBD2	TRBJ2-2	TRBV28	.	CASSLKGLAGAGGELFF	TGTGCCAGCAGTTTAAAGGGACTAGCGGGAGCTGGCGGGGAGCTGTTTTTT
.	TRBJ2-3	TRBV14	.	CASSQLTGGTDTQYF	TGTGCCAGCAGCCAGCTTACGGGAGGCACAGATACGCAGTATTTT
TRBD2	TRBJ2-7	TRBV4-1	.	CASSLGLAGYEQYF	TGCGCCAGCAGCCTGGGACTAGCGGGATACGAGCAGTACTTC
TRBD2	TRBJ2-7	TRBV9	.	CASSVGVAGGSYEQYF	TGTGCCAGCAGCGTAGGGGTAGCGGGAGGGTCCTACGAGCAGTACTTC
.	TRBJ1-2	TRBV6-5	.	CASSPTVYYGYTF	TGTGCCAGCAGCCCAACAGTATACTATGGCTACACCTTC
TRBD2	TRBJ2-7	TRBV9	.	CASSASGRGYEQYF	TGTGCCAGCAGCGCTAGCGGGAGGGGCTACGAGCAGTACTTC
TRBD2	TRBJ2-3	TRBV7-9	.	CASSKRTSGTFTDTQYF	TGTGCCAGCAGCAAACGGACTAGCGGGACTTTCACAGATACGCAGTATTTT
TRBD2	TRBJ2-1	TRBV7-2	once	CASSPRLAGVGPYNEQFF	TGTGCCAGCAGCCCCAGACTAGCGGGAGTAGGTCCCTACAATGAGCAGTTCTTC
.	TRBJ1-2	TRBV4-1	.	CASSQGPQDNYGYTF	TGCGCCAGCAGCCAAGGTCCACAGGATAACTATGGCTACACCTTC